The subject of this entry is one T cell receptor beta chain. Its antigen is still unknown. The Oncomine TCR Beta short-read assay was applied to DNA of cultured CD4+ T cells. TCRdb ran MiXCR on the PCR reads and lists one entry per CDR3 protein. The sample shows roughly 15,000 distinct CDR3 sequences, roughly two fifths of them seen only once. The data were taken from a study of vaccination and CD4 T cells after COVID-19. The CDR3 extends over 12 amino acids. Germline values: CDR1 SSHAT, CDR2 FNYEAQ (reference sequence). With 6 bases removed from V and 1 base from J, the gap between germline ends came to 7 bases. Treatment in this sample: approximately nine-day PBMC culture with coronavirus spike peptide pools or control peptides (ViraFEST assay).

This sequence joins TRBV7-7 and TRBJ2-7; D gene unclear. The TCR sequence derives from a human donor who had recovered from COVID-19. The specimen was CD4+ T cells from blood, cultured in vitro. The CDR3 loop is CASSWVSYEQYF. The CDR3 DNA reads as TGTGCCAGCAGTTGGGTGTCCTACGAGCAGTACTTC.